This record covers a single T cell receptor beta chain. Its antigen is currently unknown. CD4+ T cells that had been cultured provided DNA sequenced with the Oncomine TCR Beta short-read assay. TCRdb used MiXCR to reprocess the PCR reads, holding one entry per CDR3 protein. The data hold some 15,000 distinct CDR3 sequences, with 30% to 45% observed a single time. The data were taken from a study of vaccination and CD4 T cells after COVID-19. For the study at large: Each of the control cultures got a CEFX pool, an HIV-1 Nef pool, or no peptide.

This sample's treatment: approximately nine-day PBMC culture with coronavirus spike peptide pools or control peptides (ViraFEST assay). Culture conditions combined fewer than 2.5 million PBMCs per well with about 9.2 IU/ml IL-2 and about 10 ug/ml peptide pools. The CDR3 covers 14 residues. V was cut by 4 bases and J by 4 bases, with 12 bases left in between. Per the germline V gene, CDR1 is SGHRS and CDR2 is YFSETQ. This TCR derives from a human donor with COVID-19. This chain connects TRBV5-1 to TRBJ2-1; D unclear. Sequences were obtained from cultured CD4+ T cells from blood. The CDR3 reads CASSRVGRYNEQFF. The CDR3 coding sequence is TGCGCCAGCAGCCGTGTCGGACGATACAATGAGCAGTTCTTC.